This paragraph covers one TCR beta chain sequence. Its antigen remains unidentified. Trimming cost V 2 bases and J 8 bases; bases outside gene matches: 16. The CDR3 is 18 amino acids. The germline V gene has CDR1 LGHNA and CDR2 YNFKEQ. Through a sample-barcoded 5' primer and a J-beta primer mix, a second PCR was run for roughly 6 to 11 cycles. MiXCR was run by TCRdb on the 5' RACE reads, yielding one entry per CDR3 protein. The sample records about 1.1 million distinct CDR3 sequences, 35% to 45% being singletons. The data belong to a study of blood T cells in healthy people across ages. Study summary: Template switching captured about one barcoded beta molecule per two T cells.

Overall study results and limits: Donor CMV status, an unknown factor, possibly confounded changes in expanded clonotypes.

The sequenced sample was blood. The receptor was isolated from a young man in good health. This chain joins TRBV4-2 and TRBJ2-4; 9 bases map to TRBD2. CDR3 protein: CASSQSGGGDFPRDIQYF. The CDR3 region has the DNA TGTGCCAGCAGCCAATCGGGCGGGGGGGACTTCCCTAGGGACATTCAGTACTTC.